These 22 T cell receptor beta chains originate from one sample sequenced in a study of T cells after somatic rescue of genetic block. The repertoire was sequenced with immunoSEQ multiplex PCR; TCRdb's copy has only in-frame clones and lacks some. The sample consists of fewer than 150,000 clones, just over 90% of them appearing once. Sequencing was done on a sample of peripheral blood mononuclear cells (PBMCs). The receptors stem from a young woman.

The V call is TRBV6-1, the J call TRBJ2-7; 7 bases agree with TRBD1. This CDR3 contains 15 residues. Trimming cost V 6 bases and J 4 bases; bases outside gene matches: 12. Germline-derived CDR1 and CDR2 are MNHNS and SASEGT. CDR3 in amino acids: CASRPVDRDRYEQYF. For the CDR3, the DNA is TGTGCCAGCAGGCCGGTCGACAGGGACCGTTACGAGCAGTACTTC.

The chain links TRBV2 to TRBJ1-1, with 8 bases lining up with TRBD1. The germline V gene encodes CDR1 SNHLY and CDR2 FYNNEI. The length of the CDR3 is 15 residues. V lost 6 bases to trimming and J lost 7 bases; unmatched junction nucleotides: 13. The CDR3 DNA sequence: TGTGCCAGCAGGTTCGACAGGGGCCCGATGGATGAAGCTTTCTTT. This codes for CASRFDRGPMDEAFF.

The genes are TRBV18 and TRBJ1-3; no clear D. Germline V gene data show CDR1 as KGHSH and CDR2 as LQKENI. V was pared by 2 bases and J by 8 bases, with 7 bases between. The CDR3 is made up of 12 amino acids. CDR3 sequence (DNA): TGTGCCAGCTCACCATACCAGGACACCATATATTTT. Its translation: CASSPYQDTIYF. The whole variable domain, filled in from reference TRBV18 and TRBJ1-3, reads NAGVMQNPRHLVRRRGQEARLRCSPMKGHSHVYWYRQLPEEGLKFMVYLQKENIIDESGMPKERFSAEFPKEGPSILRIQQVVRGDSAAYFCASSPYQDTIYFGEGSWLTVV.

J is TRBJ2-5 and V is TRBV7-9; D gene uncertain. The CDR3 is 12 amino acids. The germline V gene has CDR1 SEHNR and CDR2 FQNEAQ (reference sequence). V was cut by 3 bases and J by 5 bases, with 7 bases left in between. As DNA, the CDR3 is TGTGCCAGCAGCTTGGTCCGGGAGACCCAGTACTTC. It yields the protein CASSLVRETQYF.

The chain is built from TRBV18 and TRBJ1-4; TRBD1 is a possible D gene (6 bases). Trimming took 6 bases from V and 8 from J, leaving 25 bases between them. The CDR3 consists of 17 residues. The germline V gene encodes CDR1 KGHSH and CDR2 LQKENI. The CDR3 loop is CASSRDNQGSQGEKLFF. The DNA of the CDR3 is TGTGCCAGCTCGCGAGACAATCAGGGGAGCCAAGGAGAAAAACTGTTTTTT.

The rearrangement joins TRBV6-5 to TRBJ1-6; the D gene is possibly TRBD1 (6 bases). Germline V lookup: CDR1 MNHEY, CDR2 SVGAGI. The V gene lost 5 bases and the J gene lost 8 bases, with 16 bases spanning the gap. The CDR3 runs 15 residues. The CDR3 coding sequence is TGTGCCAGCAGTAAACTACAGGGAAATGATTCACCCCTCCACTTT. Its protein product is CASSKLQGNDSPLHF.

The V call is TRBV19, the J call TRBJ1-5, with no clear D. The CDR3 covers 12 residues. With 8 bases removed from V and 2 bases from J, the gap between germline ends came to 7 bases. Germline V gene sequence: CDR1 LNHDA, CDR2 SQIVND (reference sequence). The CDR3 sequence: CASAFGNQPQHF. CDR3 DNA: TGTGCCAGTGCGTTTGGCAATCAGCCCCAGCATTTT.

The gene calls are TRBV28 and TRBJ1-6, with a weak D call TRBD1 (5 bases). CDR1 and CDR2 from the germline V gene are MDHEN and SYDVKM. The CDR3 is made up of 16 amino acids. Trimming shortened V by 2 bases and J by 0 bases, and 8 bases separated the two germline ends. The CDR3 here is CASSLGTLSYNSPLHF. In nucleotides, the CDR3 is TGTGCCAGCAGTTTAGGGACTCTCTCCTATAATTCACCCCTCCACTTT.

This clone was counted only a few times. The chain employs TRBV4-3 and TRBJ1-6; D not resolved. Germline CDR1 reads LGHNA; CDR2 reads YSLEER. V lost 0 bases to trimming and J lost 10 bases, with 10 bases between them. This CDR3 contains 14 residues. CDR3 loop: CASSQEEGGSPLHF. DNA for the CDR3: TGCGCCAGCAGCCAAGAGGAAGGTGGATCACCCCTCCACTTT.

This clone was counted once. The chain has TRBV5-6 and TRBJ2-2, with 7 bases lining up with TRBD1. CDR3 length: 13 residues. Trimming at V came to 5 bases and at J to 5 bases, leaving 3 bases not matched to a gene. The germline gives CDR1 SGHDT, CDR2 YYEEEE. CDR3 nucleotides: TGTGCCAGCAGTACAGGGGATACCGGGGAGCTGTTTTTT. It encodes CASSTGDTGELFF.

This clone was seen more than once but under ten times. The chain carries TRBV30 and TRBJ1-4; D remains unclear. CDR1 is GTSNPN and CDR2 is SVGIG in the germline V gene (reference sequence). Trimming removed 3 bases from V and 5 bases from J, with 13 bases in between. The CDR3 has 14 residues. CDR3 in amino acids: CAWSAGSANEKLFF. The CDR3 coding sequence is TGTGCCTGGAGCGCCGGGAGCGCGAATGAAAAACTGTTTTTT.

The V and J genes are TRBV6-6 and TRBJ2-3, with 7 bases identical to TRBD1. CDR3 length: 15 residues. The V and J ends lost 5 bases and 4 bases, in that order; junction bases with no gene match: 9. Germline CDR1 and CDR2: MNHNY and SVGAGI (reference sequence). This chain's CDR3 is CASSVTGSRADTQYF. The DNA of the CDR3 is TGTGCCAGCAGTGTGACAGGGTCCCGGGCAGATACGCAGTATTTT.

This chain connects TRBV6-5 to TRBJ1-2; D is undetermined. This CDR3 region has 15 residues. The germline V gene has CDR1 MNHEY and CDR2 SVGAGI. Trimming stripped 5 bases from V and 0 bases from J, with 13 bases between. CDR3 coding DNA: TGTGCCAGCAGTCTCCCTCCGACGGCTAACTATGGCTACACCTTC. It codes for CASSLPPTANYGYTF.

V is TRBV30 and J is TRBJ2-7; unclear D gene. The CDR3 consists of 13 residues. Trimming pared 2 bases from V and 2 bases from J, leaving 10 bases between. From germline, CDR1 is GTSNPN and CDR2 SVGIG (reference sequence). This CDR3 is CAWSLDGAYEQYF. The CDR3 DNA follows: TGTGCCTGGAGTTTAGACGGAGCCTACGAGCAGTACTTC.

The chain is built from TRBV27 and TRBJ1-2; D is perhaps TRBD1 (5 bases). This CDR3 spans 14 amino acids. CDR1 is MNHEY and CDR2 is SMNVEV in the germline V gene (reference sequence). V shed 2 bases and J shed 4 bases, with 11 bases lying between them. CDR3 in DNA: TGTGCCAGCAGTTTAAGCGGACAATCCTATGGCTACACCTTC. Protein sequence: CASSLSGQSYGYTF.

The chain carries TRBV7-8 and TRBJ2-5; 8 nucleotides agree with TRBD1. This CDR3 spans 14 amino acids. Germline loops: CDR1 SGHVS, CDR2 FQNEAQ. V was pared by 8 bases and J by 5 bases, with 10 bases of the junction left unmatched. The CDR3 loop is CASGWQGAGETQYF. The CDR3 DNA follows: TGTGCCAGCGGGTGGCAGGGGGCAGGGGAGACCCAGTACTTC.

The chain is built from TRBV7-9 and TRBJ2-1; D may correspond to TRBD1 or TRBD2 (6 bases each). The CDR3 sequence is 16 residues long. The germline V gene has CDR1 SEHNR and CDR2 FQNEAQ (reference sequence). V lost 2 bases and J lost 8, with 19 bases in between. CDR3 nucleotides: TGTGCCAGCAGCTTAAGGGGGGCCCCCCTTCACGATGAGCAGTTCTTC. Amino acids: CASSLRGAPLHDEQFF.

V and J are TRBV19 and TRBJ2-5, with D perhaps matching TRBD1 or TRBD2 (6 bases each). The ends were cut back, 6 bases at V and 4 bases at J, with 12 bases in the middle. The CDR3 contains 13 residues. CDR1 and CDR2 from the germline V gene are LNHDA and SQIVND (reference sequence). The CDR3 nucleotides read TGTGCCAGTAGCCGTCCGGGGGCAGAGACCCAGTACTTC. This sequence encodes CASSRPGAETQYF. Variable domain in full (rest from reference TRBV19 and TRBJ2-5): DGGITQSPKYLFRKEGQNVTLSCEQNLNHDAMYWYRQDPGQGLRLIYYSQIVNDFQKGDIAEGYSVSREKKESFPLTVTSAQKNPTAFYLCASSRPGAETQYFGPGTRLLVL.

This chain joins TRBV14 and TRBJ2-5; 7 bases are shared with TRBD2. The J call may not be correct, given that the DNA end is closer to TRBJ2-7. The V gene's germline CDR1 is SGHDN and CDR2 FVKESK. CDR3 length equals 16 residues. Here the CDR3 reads CASSQELGRGSYEQYF. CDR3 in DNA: TGTGCCAGCAGCCAGGAACTGGGGAGGGGCTCCTACGAGCAGTACTTC.

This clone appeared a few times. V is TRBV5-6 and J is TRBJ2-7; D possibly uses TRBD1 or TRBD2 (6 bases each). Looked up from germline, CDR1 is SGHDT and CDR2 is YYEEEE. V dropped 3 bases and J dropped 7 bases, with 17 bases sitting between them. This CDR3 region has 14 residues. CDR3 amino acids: CASSSAGHPGEQYF. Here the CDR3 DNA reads TGTGCCAGCAGCTCCGCGGGACACCCGGGGGAGCAGTACTTC. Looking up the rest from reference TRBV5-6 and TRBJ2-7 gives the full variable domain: DAGVTQSPTHLIKTRGQQVTLRCSPKSGHDTVSWYQQALGQGPQFIFQYYEEEERQRGNFPDRFSGHQFPNYSSELNVNALLLGDSALYLCASSSAGHPGEQYFGPGTRLTVT.

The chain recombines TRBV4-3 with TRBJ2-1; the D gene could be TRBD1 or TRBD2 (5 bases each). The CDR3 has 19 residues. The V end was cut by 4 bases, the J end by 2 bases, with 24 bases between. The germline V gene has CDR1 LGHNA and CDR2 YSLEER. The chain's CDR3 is CASSLGGAGAPHPYNEQFF. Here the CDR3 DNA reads TGCGCCAGCAGCCTTGGGGGAGCAGGCGCACCTCATCCCTACAATGAGCAGTTCTTC.

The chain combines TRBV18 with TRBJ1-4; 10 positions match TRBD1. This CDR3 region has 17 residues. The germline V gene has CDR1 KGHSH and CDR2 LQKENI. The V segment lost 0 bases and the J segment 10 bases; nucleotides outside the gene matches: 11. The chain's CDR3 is CASSPPSQGTGVGKLFF. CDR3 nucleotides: TGTGCCAGCTCACCACCCTCCCAGGGGACAGGGGTCGGAAAACTGTTTTTT. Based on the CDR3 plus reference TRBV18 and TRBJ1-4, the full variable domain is NAGVMQNPRHLVRRRGQEARLRCSPMKGHSHVYWYRQLPEEGLKFMVYLQKENIIDESGMPKERFSAEFPKEGPSILRIQQVVRGDSAAYFCASSPPSQGTGVGKLFFGSGTQLSVL.